This T cell receptor beta chain derives from a study of shared T cell receptors in the human thymus. TCRdb's copy holds only in-frame clones and misses some; the assay was immunoSEQ multiplex PCR. The sample contains some 400,000 clones, approximately 95% of which appear only once. Trimming took 8 bases from V and 0 from J, leaving 22 bases between them. There are 17 residues in the CDR3. This receptor was identified in a human donor. The rearrangement links TRBV6-7 to TRBJ1-1; TRBD1 is a possible D gene (5 bases). TRBV6-7 is treated as an ORF (open reading frame) with a function not yet certain. Input material: thymocytes. CDR3 bases: TGTGCCAGCGACAAAGGAACAGGCGGTACAATGAACACTGAAGCTTTCTTT. It specifies CASDKGTGGTMNTEAFF.